This T cell receptor (beta chain) emerged from a study of vaccination effects on CD4 cells after COVID-19 (dated by TCRdb to between 2022 and 2023). Looking at the study overall: Each participant got two doses of an mRNA SARS-CoV-2 vaccine, either BNT162b2 or mRNA-1273. Cultures from other donors in the study were sequenced using the Oncomine TCR Beta short-read assay on an Illumina iSeq 100. The study compared SARS-CoV-2 spike-specific CD4+ TCR repertoires before and after mRNA vaccination in COVID-19 convalescent patients and infection-naive vaccine recipients. Altogether, some 10 COVID-19 convalescent patients and several SARS-CoV-2-naive healthy vaccine recipients made up the full study.

Overall study outcomes, separate from this receptor: In healthy vaccine recipients, vaccine-induced clones were almost all SARS-CoV-2 mono-reactive, with only 1 of 255 being cross-reactive with common cold coronaviruses. Both infection-induced and vaccine-induced clones contracted markedly at late post-vaccination timepoints, which is consistent with waning T cell responses. The study was limited by a small number of convalescent patients and lacked early post-infection timepoints.

A single count supports this clone. Its binding antigen is unknown. No quality values exist for individual bases; no much larger clone is one base distant. Inclusive of the bounding cysteine and phenylalanine, the CDR3 is 13 residues long. Only the CDR3 part of the read is kept: 39 bases, read in frame from the first base. V and J lose 6 bases and 5 bases, and a span of 13 bases separates them. CDR1 and CDR2, looked up from the germline V gene, are MNHEY and SVGAGI. Library construction relied on the immunoSEQ multiplex PCR assay. DNA from the cultured, isolated CD4+ T cells was subjected to TCR beta CDR3 sequencing. For the original study's pipeline: Non-productive TCR sequences were removed and reads were trimmed to the CDR3 region, keeping CDR3s of at least 7 amino acids. Antigen-specific clonotypes were identified using the MANAFEST web app by comparison of expansion in peptide wells against reference cultures. Positive clones required FDR<0.05 expansion versus reference and all other wells, odds ratio above 5, and frequency above 0.1% in two replicate wells. Clonotypes significantly expanded in SARS-CoV-2 spike wells and in at least one common cold coronavirus spike condition were defined as cross-reactive. Using the stringdist R package, CDR3 similarity was measured by Levenshtein distance, and unrooted trees were constructed with ape in R 3.6.1. Drawn from immuneACCESS, this table holds only the in-frame rearrangements with V and J called that TCRdb kept. Clones are partly lost; checked studies trace under half to an unresolved V gene and leave the rest unexplained. D and trimming come from the DNA, and the V and J calls and clone size come from that table. A total of under 80,000 clones appear in this sample, roughly 74% of them only once. Together, the top ten hold roughly 1.8% of the sample.

The ViraFEST assay stimulated PBMC with viral peptide pools and then used TCR sequencing to identify antigen-specific CD4+ T cell clonotypes by expansion. After about 10 days of culture, CD4+ T cells were isolated with the EasySep CD4+ T cell isolation kit. Negative nucleocapsid antibody results before and after vaccination confirmed that the healthy vaccine recipients had no prior SARS-CoV-2 infection. Each well held 1.5 million to 2 million PBMC cultured in IMDM containing approximately 5.2% human AB serum, 9 to 10 IU/ml IL-2 and gentamicin, along with 8 to 10 ug/ml peptides. On days 3 and 7, half of the culture medium was replaced with fresh IL-2-containing medium. Unless otherwise noted, each peptide stimulation condition was cultured in triplicate wells. PBMC were separated from whole blood using Ficoll-Paque Plus gradient centrifugation and were then either cryopreserved at -140C or used fresh. The overlapping peptide pools covered the spike proteins of SARS-CoV-2 and of the common cold coronaviruses HCoV-NL63, HCoV-OC43 and HCoV-229E. The QIAamp micro DNA kit was used to extract genomic DNA from the cultured CD4+ T cells.

The sample here was CD4+ T cells from PBMCs cultured with HCoV-229E spike peptides, taken before COVID-19 vaccination. Taken with the paper, the label for cell subset or site translates to: HCoV-229E spike overlapping peptide pool stimulation. In this chain, TRBV6-5 is recombined with TRBJ2-5, and TRBD1 may be the D gene, going by 5 matching bases. The receptor was isolated from a human donor who received a COVID-19 vaccine. The CDR3 loop reads CASRGPRTETQYF. In nucleotides, the sequence is TGTGCCAGCAGGGGGCCGCGCACTGAGACCCAGTACTTC.